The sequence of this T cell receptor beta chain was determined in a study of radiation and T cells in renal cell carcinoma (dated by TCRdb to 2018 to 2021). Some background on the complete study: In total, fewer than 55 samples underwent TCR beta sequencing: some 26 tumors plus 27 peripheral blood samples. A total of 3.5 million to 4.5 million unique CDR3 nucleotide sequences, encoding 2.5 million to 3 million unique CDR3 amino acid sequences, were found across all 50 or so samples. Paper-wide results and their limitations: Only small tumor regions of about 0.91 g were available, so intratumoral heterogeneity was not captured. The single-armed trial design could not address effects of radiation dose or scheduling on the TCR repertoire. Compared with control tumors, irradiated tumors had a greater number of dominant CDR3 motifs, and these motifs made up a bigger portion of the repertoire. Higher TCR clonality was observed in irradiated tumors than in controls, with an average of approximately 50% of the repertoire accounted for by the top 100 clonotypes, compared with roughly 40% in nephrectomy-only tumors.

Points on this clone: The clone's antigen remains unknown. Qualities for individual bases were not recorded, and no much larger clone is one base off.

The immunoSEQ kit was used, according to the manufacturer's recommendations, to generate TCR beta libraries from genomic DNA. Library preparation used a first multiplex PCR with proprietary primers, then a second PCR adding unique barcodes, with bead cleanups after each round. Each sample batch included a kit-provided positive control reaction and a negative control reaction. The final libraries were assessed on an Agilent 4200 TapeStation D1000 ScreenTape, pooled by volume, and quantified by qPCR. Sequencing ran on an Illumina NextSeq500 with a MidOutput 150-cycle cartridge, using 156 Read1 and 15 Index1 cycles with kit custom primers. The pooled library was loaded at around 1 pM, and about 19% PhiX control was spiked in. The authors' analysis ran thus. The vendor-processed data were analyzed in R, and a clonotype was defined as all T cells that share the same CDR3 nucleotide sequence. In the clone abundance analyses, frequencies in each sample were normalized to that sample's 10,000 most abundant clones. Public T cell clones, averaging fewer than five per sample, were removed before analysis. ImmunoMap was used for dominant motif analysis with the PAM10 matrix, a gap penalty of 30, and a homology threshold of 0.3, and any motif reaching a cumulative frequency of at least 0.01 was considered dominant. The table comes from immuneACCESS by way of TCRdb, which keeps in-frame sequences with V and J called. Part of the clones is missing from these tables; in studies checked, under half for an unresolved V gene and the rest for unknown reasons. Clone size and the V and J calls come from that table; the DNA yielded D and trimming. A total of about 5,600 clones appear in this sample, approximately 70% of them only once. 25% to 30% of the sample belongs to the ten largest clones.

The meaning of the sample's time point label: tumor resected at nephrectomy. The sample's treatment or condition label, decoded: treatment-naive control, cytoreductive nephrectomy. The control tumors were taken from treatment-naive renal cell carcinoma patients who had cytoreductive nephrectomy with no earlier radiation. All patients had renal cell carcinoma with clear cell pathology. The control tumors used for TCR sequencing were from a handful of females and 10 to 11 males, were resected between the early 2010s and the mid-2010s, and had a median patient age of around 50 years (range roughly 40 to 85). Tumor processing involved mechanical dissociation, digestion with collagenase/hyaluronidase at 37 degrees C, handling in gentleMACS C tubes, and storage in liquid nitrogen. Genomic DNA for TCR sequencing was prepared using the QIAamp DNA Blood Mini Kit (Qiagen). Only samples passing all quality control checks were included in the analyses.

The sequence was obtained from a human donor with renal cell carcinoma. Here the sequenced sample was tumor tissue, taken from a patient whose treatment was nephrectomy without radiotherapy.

The sequenced DNA is TGTGCCAGCAGCTTAGGGAGGGGACTAGTGTCGTCTGAGCAGTTCTTC. The resulting protein is CASSLGRGLVSSEQFF. The sequence is built from TRBV7-8 and TRBJ2-1, and TRBD2 aligns with 8 junction nucleotides. V is cut back by 1 base and J by 9 bases, with 11 bases in the junction unmatched. The CDR3 contains 16 residues, cysteine and phenylalanine counted. The DNA shown is the 48-base CDR3, in frame from base 1. The germline V gene provides CDR1 SGHVS and CDR2 FQNEAQ.